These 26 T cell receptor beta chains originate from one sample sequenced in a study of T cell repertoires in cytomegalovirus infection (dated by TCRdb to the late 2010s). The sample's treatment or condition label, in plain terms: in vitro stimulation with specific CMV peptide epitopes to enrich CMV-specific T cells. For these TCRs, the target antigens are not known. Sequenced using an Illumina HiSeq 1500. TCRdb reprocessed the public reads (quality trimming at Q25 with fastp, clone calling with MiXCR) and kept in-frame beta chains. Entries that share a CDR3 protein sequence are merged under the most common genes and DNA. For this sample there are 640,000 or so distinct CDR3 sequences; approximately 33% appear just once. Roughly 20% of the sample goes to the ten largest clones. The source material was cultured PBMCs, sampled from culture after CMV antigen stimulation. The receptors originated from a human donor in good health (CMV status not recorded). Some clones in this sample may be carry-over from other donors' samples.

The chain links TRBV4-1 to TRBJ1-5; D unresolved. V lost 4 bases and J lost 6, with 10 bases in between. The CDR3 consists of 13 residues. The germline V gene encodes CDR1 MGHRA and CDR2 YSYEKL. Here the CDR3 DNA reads TGCGCCAGCAGCCTGGGTCTCCGTCAGCCCCAGCATTTT. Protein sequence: CASSLGLRQPQHF.

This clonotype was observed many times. The CDR3 DNA sequence: TGTGCCAGCAGCTTGCTCAGGAGAACCTGGGATGAGCAGTTCTTC. Amino acid sequence: CASSLLRRTWDEQFF. The chain carries TRBV7-2 and TRBJ2-1; D uncertain. The CDR3 consists of 15 residues. The germline CDR1 and CDR2 sequences are SGHTA and FQGNSA. V was clipped by 3 bases and J by 8 bases, with 17 bases between them.

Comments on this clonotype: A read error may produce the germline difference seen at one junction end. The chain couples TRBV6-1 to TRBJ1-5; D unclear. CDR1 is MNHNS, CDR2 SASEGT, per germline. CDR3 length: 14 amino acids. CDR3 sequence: CASSEPGNNQPQRF. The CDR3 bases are TGTGCCAGCAGTGAGCCGGGCAACAATCAGCCCCAGCGTTTT.

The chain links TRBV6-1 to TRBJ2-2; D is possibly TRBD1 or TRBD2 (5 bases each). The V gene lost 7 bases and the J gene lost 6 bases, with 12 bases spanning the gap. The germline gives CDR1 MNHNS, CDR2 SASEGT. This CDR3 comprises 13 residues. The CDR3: CASTLQEAGELFF. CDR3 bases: TGTGCCAGCACTCTACAGGAGGCCGGGGAGCTGTTTTTT.

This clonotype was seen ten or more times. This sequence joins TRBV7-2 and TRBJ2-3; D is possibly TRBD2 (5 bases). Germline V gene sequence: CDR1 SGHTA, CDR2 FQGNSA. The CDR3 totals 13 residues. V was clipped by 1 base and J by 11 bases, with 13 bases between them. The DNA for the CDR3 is TGTGCCAGCAGCTTAGGGGAACCCGGAGGGCAGTATTTT. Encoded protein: CASSLGEPGGQYF.

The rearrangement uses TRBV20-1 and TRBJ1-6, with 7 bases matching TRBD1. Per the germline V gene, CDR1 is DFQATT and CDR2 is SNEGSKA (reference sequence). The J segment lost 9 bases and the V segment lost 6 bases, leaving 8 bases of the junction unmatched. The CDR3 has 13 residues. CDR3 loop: CSAGTEVTSPLHF. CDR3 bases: TGCAGTGCCGGGACAGAGGTTACTTCACCCCTCCACTTT.

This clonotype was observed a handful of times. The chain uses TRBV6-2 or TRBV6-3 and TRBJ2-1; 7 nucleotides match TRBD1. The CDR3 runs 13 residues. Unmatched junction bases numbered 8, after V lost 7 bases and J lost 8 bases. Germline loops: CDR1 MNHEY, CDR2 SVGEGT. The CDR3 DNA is TGTGCCAGCAAGGTGACAGGGTTCGATGAGCAGTTCTTC. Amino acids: CASKVTGFDEQFF.

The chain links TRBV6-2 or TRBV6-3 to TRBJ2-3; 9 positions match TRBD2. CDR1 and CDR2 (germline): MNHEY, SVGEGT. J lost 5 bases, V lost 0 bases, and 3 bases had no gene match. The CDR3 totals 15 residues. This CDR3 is CASSYSSGGRDTQYF. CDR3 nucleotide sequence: TGTGCCAGCAGTTACTCGAGCGGGGGGAGAGATACGCAGTATTTT.

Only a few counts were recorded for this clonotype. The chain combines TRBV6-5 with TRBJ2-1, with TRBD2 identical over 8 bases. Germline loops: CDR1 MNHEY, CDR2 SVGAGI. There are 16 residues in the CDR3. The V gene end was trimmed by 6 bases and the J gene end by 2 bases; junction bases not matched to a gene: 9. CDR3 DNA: TGTGCCAGCAGGCCGGGACTAGTTGGGCCCTACAATGAGCAGTTCTTC. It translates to CASRPGLVGPYNEQFF.

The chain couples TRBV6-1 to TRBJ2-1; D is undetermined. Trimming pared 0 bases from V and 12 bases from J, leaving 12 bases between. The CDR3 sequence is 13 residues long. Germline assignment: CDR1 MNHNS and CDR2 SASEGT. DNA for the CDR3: TGTGCCAGCAGTGAAGCGTTCGTCCTTGGGCAGTTCTTC. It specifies CASSEAFVLGQFF.

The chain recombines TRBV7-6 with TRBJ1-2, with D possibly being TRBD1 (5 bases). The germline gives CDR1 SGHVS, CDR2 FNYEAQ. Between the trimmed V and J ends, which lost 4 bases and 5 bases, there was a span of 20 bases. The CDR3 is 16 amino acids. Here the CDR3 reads CASSSIRAIRDYGYTF. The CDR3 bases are TGTGCCAGCAGCTCGATCAGGGCCATCCGAGATTATGGCTACACCTTC.

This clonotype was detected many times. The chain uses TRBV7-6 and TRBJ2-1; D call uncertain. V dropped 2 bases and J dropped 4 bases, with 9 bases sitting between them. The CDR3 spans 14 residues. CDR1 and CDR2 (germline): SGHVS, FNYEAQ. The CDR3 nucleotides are TGTGCCAGCAGCTTAAATGGCCCGTACAATGAGCAGTTCTTC. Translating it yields CASSLNGPYNEQFF.

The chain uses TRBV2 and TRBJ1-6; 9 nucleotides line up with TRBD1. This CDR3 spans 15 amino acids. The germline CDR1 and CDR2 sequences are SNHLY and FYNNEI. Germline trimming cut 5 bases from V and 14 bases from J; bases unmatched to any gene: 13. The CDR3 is CASSLKTGGLLALHF. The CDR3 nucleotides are TGTGCCAGCAGTCTAAAGACAGGGGGACTTCTGGCCCTCCACTTT.

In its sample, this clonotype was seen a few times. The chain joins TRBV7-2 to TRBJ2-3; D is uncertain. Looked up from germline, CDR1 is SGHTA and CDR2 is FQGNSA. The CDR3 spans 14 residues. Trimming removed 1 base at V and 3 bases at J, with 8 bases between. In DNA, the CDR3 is TGTGCCAGCAGCTTAGAGTACTTGACAGATACGCAGTATTTT. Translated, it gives CASSLEYLTDTQYF.

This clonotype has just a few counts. The CDR3 loop reads CASRPSGTRWGYTF. The CDR3 coding sequence is TGTGCCAGCAGACCCTCCGGGACCCGTTGGGGCTACACCTTC. The chain carries TRBV12-3 or TRBV12-4 and TRBJ1-2, with D perhaps matching TRBD1 (5 bases). The CDR3 spans 14 residues. Trimming took 6 bases from V and 8 from J, leaving 19 bases between them.

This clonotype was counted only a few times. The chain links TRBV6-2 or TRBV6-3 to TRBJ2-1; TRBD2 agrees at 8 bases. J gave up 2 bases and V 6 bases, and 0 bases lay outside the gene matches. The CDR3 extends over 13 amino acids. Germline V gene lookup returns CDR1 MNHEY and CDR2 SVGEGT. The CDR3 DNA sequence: TGTGCCAGCAGGCGGGGGGCCTACAATGAGCAGTTCTTC. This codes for CASRRGAYNEQFF.

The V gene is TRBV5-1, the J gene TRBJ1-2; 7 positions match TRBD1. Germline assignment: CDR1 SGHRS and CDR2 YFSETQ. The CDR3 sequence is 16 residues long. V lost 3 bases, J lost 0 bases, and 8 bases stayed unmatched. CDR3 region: CASSSGPGTANYGYTF. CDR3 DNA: TGCGCCAGCAGCTCGGGACCCGGGACAGCTAACTATGGCTACACCTTC.

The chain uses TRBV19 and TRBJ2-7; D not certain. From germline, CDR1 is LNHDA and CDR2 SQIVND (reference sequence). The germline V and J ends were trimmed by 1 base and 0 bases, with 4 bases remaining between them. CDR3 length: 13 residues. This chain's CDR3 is CASSIGYSYEQYF. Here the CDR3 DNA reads TGTGCCAGTAGTATAGGCTACTCCTACGAGCAGTACTTC.

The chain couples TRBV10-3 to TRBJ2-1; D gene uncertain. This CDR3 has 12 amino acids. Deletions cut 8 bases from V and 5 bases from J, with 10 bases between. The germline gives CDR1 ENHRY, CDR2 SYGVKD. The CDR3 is CAIARRDNEQFF. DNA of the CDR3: TGTGCCATCGCAAGACGAGACAATGAGCAGTTCTTC.

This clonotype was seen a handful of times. The CDR3 DNA reads as TGTGCCATCAGTGAGGGGCAGGGGGGAACTGAAGCTTTCTTT. Its translation is CAISEGQGGTEAFF. This sequence joins TRBV10-3 and TRBJ1-1; TRBD1 agrees at 7 bases. CDR1 is ENHRY and CDR2 is SYGVKD in the germline V gene. The CDR3 loop spans 14 amino acids. V lost 2 bases to trimming and J lost 5 bases; unmatched junction nucleotides: 5.

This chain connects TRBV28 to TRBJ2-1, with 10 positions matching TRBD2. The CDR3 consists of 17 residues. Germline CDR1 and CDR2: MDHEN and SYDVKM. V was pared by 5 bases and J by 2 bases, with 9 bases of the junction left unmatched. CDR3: CASSPGLSGRTYNEQFF. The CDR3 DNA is TGTGCCAGCAGTCCCGGGCTTAGCGGGAGGACCTACAATGAGCAGTTCTTC.

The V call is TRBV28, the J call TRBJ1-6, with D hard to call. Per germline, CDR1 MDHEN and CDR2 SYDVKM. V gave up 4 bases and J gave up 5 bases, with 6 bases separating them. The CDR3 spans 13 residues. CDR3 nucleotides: TGTGCCAGCAGTTGGGTAAATAATTCACCCCTCCACTTT. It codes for CASSWVNNSPLHF. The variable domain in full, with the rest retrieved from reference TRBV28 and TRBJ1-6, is DVKVTQSSRYLVKRTGEKVFLECVQDMDHENMFWYRQDPGLGLRLIYFSYDVKMKEKGDIPEGYSVSREKKERFSLILESASTNQTSMYLCASSWVNNSPLHFGNGTRLTVT.

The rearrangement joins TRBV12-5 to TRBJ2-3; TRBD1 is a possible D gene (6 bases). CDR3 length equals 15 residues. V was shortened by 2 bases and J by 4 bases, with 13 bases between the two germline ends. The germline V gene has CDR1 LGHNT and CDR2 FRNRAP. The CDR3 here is CASGLITGSPDTQYF. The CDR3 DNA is TGTGCTAGTGGTTTGATTACAGGGAGTCCAGATACGCAGTATTTT.

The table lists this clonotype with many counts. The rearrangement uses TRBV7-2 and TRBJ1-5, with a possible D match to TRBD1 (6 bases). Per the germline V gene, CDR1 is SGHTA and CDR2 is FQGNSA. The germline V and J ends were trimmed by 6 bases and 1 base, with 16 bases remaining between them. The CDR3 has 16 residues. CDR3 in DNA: TGTGCCAGCAGTCTTGTCGGGACACCAAGCAATCAGCCCCAGCATTTT. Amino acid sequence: CASSLVGTPSNQPQHF.

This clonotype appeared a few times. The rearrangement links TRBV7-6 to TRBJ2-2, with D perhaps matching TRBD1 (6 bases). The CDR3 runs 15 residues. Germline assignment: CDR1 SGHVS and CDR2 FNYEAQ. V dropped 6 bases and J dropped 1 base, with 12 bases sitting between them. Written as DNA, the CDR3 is TGTGCCAGCAGTTTGCTACAGGGGAACACCGGGGAGCTGTTTTTT. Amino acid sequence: CASSLLQGNTGELFF.

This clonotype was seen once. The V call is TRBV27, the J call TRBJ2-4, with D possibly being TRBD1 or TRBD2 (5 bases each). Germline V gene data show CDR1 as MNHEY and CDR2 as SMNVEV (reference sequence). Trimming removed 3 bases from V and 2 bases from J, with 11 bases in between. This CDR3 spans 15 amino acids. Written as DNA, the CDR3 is TGTGCCAGCAGTTTGCACGGGACCCCCAAAAACATTCAGTACTTC. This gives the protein CASSLHGTPKNIQYF.